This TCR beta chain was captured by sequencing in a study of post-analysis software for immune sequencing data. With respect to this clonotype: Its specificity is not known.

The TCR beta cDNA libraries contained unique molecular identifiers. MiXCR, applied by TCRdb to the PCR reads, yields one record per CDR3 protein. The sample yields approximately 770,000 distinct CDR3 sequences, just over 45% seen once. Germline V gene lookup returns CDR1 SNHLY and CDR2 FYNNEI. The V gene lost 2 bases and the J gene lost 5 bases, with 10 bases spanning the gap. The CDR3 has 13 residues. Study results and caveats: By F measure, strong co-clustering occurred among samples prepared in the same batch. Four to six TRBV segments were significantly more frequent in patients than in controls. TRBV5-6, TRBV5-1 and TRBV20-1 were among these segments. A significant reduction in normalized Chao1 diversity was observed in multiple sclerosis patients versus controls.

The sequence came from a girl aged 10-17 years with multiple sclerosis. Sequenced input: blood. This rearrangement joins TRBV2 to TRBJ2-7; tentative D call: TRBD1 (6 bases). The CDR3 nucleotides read TGTGCCAGCAGTGAATCTGGGGGCCACGAGCAGTACTTC. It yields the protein CASSESGGHEQYF.